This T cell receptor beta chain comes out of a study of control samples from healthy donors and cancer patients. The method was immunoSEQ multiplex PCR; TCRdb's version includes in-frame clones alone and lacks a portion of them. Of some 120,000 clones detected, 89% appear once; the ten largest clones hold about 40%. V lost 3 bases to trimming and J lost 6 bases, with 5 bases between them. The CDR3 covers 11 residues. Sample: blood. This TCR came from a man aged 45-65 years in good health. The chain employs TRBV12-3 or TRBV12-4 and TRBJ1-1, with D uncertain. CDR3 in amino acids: CASSLKSEAFF. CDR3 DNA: TGTGCCAGCAGTTTGAAGTCTGAAGCTTTCTTT.